This passage covers 12 T cell receptor beta chains from one sample sequenced in a study of blood T cell repertoires in COVID-19. Data came from immunoSEQ multiplex PCR; TCRdb stores just in-frame clones and leaves some out. The sample lists roughly 40,000 clones, approximately 88% seen once, with approximately 8.1% in the top ten. Sequenced: peripheral blood. Receptors were obtained from a woman in her 70s with acute or convalescent COVID-19.

The chain couples TRBV9 to TRBJ2-2, with TRBD2 matching over 10 bases. Per germline, CDR1 SGDLS and CDR2 YYNGEE. The trim removed 0 bases at V and 5 bases at J, leaving 10 bases unmatched. The CDR3 consists of 18 residues. The CDR3, as DNA: TGTGCCAGCAGCGTAGTCCCTCTTCCTAGCGGGGGTACCGGGGAGCTGTTTTTT. Translated: CASSVVPLPSGGTGELFF.

The table lists this clone with a count of one. The DNA for the CDR3 is TGTGCCAGCAGCGTCTCTATCGGAGCTTTCTTT. It codes for CASSVSIGAFF. The chain recombines TRBV6-5 with TRBJ1-1; no clear D. V shed 6 bases and J shed 10 bases, with 12 bases lying between them. The CDR3 consists of 11 residues. Germline CDR1 is MNHEY and CDR2 is SVGAGI.

The rearrangement links TRBV6-5 to TRBJ2-5; TRBD1 matches 7 bases. The CDR3 has 15 amino acids. CDR1 and CDR2 (germline): MNHEY, SVGAGI. The J segment lost 3 bases and the V segment lost 6 bases, leaving 10 bases of the junction unmatched. In DNA, the CDR3 is TGTGCCAGCAGAATACGGGGCAGGGGGAAAGAGACCCAGTACTTC. Protein: CASRIRGRGKETQYF.

This chain uses TRBV2 with TRBJ2-1; a possible D gene is TRBD1 (5 bases). This CDR3 spans 13 amino acids. V dropped 7 bases and J dropped 3 bases, with 10 bases sitting between them. Germline CDR1 SNHLY, CDR2 FYNNEI. The DNA for the CDR3 is TGTGCCAGCACCCGACAGAACTACAATGAGCAGTTCTTC. Translated: CASTRQNYNEQFF.

V usage is TRBV29-1 and J usage is TRBJ2-3, with TRBD1 matching 11 bases. CDR1 is SQVTM and CDR2 is ANQGSEA in the germline V gene. The CDR3 sequence is 14 residues long. V was clipped by 6 bases and J by 5 bases; unmatched bases: 7. CDR3 sequence: CSVLGQGAGDTQYF. The CDR3 DNA is TGCAGCGTCTTAGGACAGGGGGCGGGAGATACGCAGTATTTT.

V gene TRBV11-2 combines with J gene TRBJ2-7, with 13 bases identical to TRBD2. The CDR3 has 17 residues. The germline gives CDR1 SGHAT, CDR2 FQNNGV. The V and J ends lost 1 base and 1 base, in that order; junction bases with no gene match: 4. The chain's CDR3 is CASSLALGLAGSYEQYV. The CDR3 coding sequence is TGTGCCAGCAGCTTAGCCCTGGGACTAGCGGGATCCTACGAGCAGTACGTC.

The chain combines TRBV7-2 with TRBJ1-3, with 10 nucleotides matching TRBD1. The germline V gene encodes CDR1 SGHTA and CDR2 FQGNSA. The CDR3 covers 15 residues. J was trimmed by 4 bases and V by 11 bases; bases with no gene match: 11. CDR3 in DNA: TGTGCCGGCCGGGACAGGGGAAATTCAGGAAACACCATATATTTT. This gives the protein CAGRDRGNSGNTIYF.

The table lists this clone with a few counts. The V gene is TRBV7-2, the J gene TRBJ1-2; maybe TRBD1 (6 bases). CDR1 and CDR2 (germline): SGHTA, FQGNSA. This CDR3 is 13 amino acids long. V was clipped by 5 bases and J by 4 bases, with 11 bases between them. CDR3: CASSQGSVYGYTF. DNA for the CDR3: TGTGCCAGCAGCCAGGGGAGCGTCTATGGCTACACCTTC.

The chain links TRBV12-5 to TRBJ1-1; D not resolved. Trimming left V 2 bases short and J 4 bases short, with 11 bases between. Germline CDR1 reads LGHNT; CDR2 reads FRNRAP. The CDR3 totals 14 residues. The CDR3 reads CASGLFPSGTEAFF. For the CDR3, the DNA is TGTGCTAGTGGTTTGTTCCCCAGTGGCACTGAAGCTTTCTTT. The full variable domain, with the rest looked up from reference TRBV12-5 and TRBJ1-1, is DARVTQTPRHKVTEMGQEVTMRCQPILGHNTVFWYRQTMMQGLELLAYFRNRAPLDDSGMPKDRFSAEMPDATLATLKIQPSEPRDSAVYFCASGLFPSGTEAFFGQGTRLTVV.

This clone is a singleton in its sample. The V call is TRBV19, the J call TRBJ2-1, with TRBD1 matching 7 bases. This CDR3 is built from 16 residues. Germline assignment: CDR1 LNHDA and CDR2 SQIVND (reference sequence). V trimming: 2 bases; J trimming: 3 bases; junction bases outside the gene matches: 7. The CDR3 nucleotides are TGTGCCAGTAGTATATCCGACAGGGTCGACTACAATGAGCAGTTCTTC. It specifies CASSISDRVDYNEQFF.

The rearrangement uses TRBV4-3 and TRBJ2-3; 9 bases fit TRBD1. V trimming: 2 bases; J trimming: 4 bases; junction bases outside the gene matches: 1. The CDR3 sequence is 14 residues long. CDR1 is LGHNA, CDR2 YSLEER, per germline. The CDR3 is CASSQTGGADTQYF. CDR3 nucleotide sequence: TGCGCCAGCAGCCAAACAGGGGGCGCAGATACGCAGTATTTT.

The rearrangement joins TRBV18 to TRBJ2-3; TRBD2 might be the D (6 bases). From germline, CDR1 is KGHSH and CDR2 LQKENI. V lost 6 bases and J 5 bases, leaving 12 bases between the germline ends. This CDR3 contains 13 residues. CDR3 region: CASSLTSGDTQYF. The CDR3 DNA sequence: TGTGCCAGCTCCCTGACTAGTGGAGATACGCAGTATTTT.